The clone carrying this TCR beta chain occurred a few times. What it binds is unknown. This specimen comes from a study of beta chain features in type 1 diabetes. Looking at the study overall: The patients were much like the healthy donors in age, gender and cell yields.

Each of the CD4+ naive, central memory, regulatory and stem cell-like memory populations was sorted via CD45RO/CCR7/CD25/CD127/CD95/CD27. Purity (above 95%) was reached by all sorted populations. The CDR3 contains 15 residues. CDR1 and CDR2 from the germline V gene are KGHSH and LQKENI. Losses at the gene ends were 6 bases for V and 2 bases for J; bases not matched to a gene: 7. Study-wide results and caveats: In these data, an HLA type influence on TCRB rearrangement remained unresolved.

Expressed TCRB transcripts got sequenced, as all isolated RNA was reverse transcribed. Using immunoSEQ multiplex PCR, the repertoire was profiled, and TCRdb retains in-frame clones only, with some absent. The sample lists about 350,000 clones, about 20% occurring once. V gene TRBV18 combines with J gene TRBJ1-5, with TRBD1 identical over 7 bases. This receptor was taken from a woman aged 18-29 years in good health. Input material: naive CD4+ T cells from blood. Here the CDR3 reads CASSPKGTGNQPQHF. The DNA of the CDR3 is TGTGCCAGCTCCCCAAAAGGGACAGGCAATCAGCCCCAGCATTTT. Supplemented by reference TRBV18 and TRBJ1-5, the full variable domain reads NAGVMQNPRHLVRRRGQEARLRCSPMKGHSHVYWYRQLPEEGLKFMVYLQKENIIDESGMPKERFSAEFPKEGPSILRIQQVVRGDSAAYFCASSPKGTGNQPQHFGDGTRLSIL.